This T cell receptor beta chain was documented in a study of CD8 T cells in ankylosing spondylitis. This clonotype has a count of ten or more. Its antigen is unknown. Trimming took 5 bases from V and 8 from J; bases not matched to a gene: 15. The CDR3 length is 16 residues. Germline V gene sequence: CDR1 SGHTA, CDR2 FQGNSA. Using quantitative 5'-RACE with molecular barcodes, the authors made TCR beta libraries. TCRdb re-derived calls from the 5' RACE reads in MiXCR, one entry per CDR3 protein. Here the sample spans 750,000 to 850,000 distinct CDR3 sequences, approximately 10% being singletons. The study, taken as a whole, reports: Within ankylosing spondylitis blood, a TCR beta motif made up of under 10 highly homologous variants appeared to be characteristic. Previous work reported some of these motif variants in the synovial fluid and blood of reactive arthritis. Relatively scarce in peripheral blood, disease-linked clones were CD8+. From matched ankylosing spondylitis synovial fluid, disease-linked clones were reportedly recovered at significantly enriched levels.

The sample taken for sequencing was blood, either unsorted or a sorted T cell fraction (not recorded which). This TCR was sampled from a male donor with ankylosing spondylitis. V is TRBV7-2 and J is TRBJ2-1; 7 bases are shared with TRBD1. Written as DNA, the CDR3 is TGTGCCAGCAGCGTGGGGTGGACAGGACAATTCGATGAGCAGTTCTTC. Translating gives CASSVGWTGQFDEQFF. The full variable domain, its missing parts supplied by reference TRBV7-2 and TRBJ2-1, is GAGVSQSPSNKVTEKGKDVELRCDPISGHTALYWYRQSLGQGLEFLIYFQGNSAPDKSGLPSDRFSAERTGGSVSTLTIQRTQQEDSAVYLCASSVGWTGQFDEQFFGPGTRLTVL.